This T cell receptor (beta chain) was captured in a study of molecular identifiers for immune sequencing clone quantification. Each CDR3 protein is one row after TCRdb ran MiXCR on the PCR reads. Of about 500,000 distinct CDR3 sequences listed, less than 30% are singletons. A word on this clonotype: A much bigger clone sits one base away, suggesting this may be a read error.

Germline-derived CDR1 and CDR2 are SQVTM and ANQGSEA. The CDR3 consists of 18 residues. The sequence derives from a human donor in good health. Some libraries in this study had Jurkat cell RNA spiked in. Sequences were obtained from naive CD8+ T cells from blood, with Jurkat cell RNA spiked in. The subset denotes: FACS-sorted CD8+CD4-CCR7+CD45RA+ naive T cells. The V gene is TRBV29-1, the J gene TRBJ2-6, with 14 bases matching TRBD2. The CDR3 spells CNVYIPGLAGVGANVLTF. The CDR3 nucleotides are TGCAACGTCTATATACCGGGACTAGCGGGAGTGGGGGCCAACGTCCTGACTTTC.